A single sample gave rise to the 26 T cell receptor beta chains below, sequenced in a study of T cell repertoires in cytomegalovirus infection. TCRdb reprocessed the reads with MiXCR, giving one entry per CDR3 protein. The sample has 830,000 or so distinct CDR3 sequences, about 30% seen once. These TCRs' antigens remain unknown. The sequencing here drew on cultured CD8+ T cells from PBMCs, taken from culture after CMV antigen stimulation. The receptors stem from a human donor in good health (CMV status not recorded). Some clones in this sample may be carry-over from other donors' samples.

The chain combines TRBV6-5 with TRBJ2-7, with 11 positions matching TRBD2. Germline CDR1 is MNHEY and CDR2 is SVGAGI. The CDR3 consists of 16 residues. V was pared by 6 bases and J by 7 bases, with 14 bases of the junction left unmatched. The CDR3 protein is CASSSNSGGAHLEQYF. The CDR3, as DNA: TGTGCCAGCAGCTCGAATAGCGGGGGGGCTCACCTGGAGCAGTACTTC.

This clonotype was detected a few times. The chain combines TRBV2 with TRBJ2-3, with unresolved D. V gave up 1 base and J gave up 4 bases, with 15 bases separating them. Germline V gene lookup returns CDR1 SNHLY and CDR2 FYNNEI. This CDR3 is built from 16 residues. CDR3 DNA: TGTGCCAGCAGTGAAGGAGGCGTATACACGGCAGATACGCAGTATTTT. Residues: CASSEGGVYTADTQYF.

This clonotype was found many times. The rearrangement links TRBV28 to TRBJ2-1; tentatively, D is TRBD2 (5 bases). CDR1 MDHEN and CDR2 SYDVKM come from the germline V gene. CDR3 length equals 13 residues. V was trimmed by 1 base and J by 7 bases, leaving 8 bases between them. CDR3 residues: CASSLSSGNEQFF. The CDR3 DNA is TGTGCCAGCAGTTTATCATCGGGAAATGAGCAGTTCTTC.

In its sample, this clonotype was seen a few times. CDR3 in DNA: TGTGCCAGCAGCCGGACTAGCGGGTTTGGGGAGACCCAGTACTTC. As protein: CASSRTSGFGETQYF. The rearrangement links TRBV7-3 to TRBJ2-5; the match to TRBD2 covers 11 bases. This CDR3 comprises 15 residues. J was trimmed by 5 bases and V by 5 bases; bases with no gene match: 7. Germline V gene sequence: CDR1 SGHTA, CDR2 FQGTGA. Complete variable domain (other parts from reference TRBV7-3 and TRBJ2-5): GAGVSQTPSNKVTEKGKYVELRCDPISGHTALYWYRQSLGQGPEFLIYFQGTGAADDSGLPNDRFFAVRPEGSVSTLKIQRTERGDSAVYLCASSRTSGFGETQYFGPGTRLLVL.

The chain couples TRBV5-4 to TRBJ2-3; D may correspond to TRBD1 or TRBD2 (5 bases each). The CDR3 runs 15 residues. V lost 4 bases to trimming and J lost 2 bases, with 14 bases between them. The germline CDR1 and CDR2 sequences are SGHNT and YYREEE (reference sequence). The CDR3 is CASSRDLSVTDTQYF. CDR3 nucleotides: TGTGCCAGCAGCCGGGACCTCTCAGTCACAGATACGCAGTATTTT.

This clonotype turned up a few times. The chain has TRBV12-3 or TRBV12-4 and TRBJ2-7, with 9 bases fitting TRBD1. The trim removed 6 bases at V and 4 bases at J, leaving 10 bases unmatched. The CDR3 is made up of 15 amino acids. The CDR3, as DNA: TGTGCCAGCAGGGGGCGGGCGGACAGGGGTTACGAGCAGTACTTC. Translation gives CASRGRADRGYEQYF.

For this clonotype: One base away lies a much larger clone, so this may be a sequencing read error. This sequence joins TRBV12-3 or TRBV12-4 and TRBJ1-5; unclear D gene. The CDR3 sequence is 15 residues long. V was shortened by 10 bases and J by 0 bases, with 16 bases between the two germline ends. Here the CDR3 reads CANTPRFLSNQPQHF. The CDR3 region has the DNA TGTGCCAACACTCCTCGGTTTCTTAGCAATCAGCCCCAGCATTTT.

This chain uses TRBV9 with TRBJ2-2; weak D call: TRBD2 (5 bases). V was pared by 1 base and J by 1 base, with 14 bases between. Germline V gives CDR1 SGDLS, CDR2 YYNGEE. The CDR3 covers 17 residues. The CDR3 bases are TGTGCCAGCAGCGTATATCGGGATTTGGTGAACACCGGGGAGCTGTTTTTT. This codes for CASSVYRDLVNTGELFF.

The CDR3 DNA reads TGTGCCAGCAGTTATTCTACGACTGACCCTCCCTACGAGCAGTACTTC. It translates to CASSYSTTDPPYEQYF. J is TRBJ2-7 and V is TRBV6-9; the D is unclear. CDR3 length: 16 residues. Trimming shortened V by 0 bases and J by 2 bases, and 14 bases separated the two germline ends. Germline V CDR1 and CDR2: MNHGY, SVAAGI.

This clonotype was recorded many times. The rearrangement uses TRBV7-2 and TRBJ2-2; a possible D gene is TRBD2 (5 bases). The V end was cut by 0 bases, the J end by 6 bases, with 14 bases between. The CDR3 totals 16 residues. Germline assignment: CDR1 SGHTA and CDR2 FQGNSA. CDR3: CASSLAGFSAAGELFF. The CDR3 DNA sequence: TGTGCCAGCAGCTTAGCGGGATTTAGCGCGGCCGGGGAGCTGTTTTTT.

The chain uses TRBV15 and TRBJ1-6; TRBD1 matches at 7 bases. Losses at the gene ends were 6 bases for V and 9 bases for J; bases not matched to a gene: 8. Germline loops: CDR1 LNHNV, CDR2 YYDKDF (reference sequence). The CDR3 covers 14 residues. The DNA of the CDR3 is TGTGCCACCAGGAGGGATACAGGGGTTTCACCCCTCCACTTT. Protein product: CATRRDTGVSPLHF.

This rearrangement joins TRBV15 to TRBJ1-1; D unclear. This CDR3 comprises 13 residues. Germline loops: CDR1 LNHNV, CDR2 YYDKDF (reference sequence). Trimming pared 2 bases from V and 7 bases from J, leaving 11 bases between. CDR3 nucleotides: TGTGCCACCAGCAGACATGGGCAGTTTGAAGCTTTCTTT. Translation: CATSRHGQFEAFF.

Concerning this clonotype: The junction differs from germline at one of its ends, possibly a read error. The chain recombines TRBV7-9 with TRBJ1-4; 8 bases agree with TRBD1. CDR1 is SEHNR, CDR2 FQNEAQ, per germline (reference sequence). This CDR3 is 15 amino acids long. CDR3 in amino acids: CASTPRDRGNENLFF. CDR3 nucleotides: TGTGCCAGCACCCCTCGTGACAGGGGTAATGAAAATCTGTTTTTT.

This clonotype was seen repeatedly, ten times or more. V and J are TRBV7-9 and TRBJ2-7; D might be TRBD1 (6 bases). CDR3 size: 14 residues. The V end lost 4 bases, the J end lost 7 bases, and 17 bases lay between the germline ends. Germline CDR1 reads SEHNR; CDR2 reads FQNEAQ (reference sequence). The CDR3 nucleotides read TGTGCCAGCAGCTACTCCACAGGGATCGAAGAGCAGTACTTC. As protein: CASSYSTGIEEQYF.

This clonotype was detected only a few times. The chain joins TRBV7-9 to TRBJ1-2; possible D gene TRBD1, 5 bases. Germline assignment: CDR1 SEHNR and CDR2 FQNEAQ (reference sequence). CDR3 length: 15 residues. Trimming cost V 5 bases and J 4 bases, with 17 bases left between them. The CDR3 nucleotides read TGTGCCAGCAGCCCCCGGTTCAGGGAGTCCTATGGCTACACCTTC. Its translation is CASSPRFRESYGYTF. Full variable domain (missing parts from reference TRBV7-9 and TRBJ1-2): DTGVSQNPRHKITKRGQNVTFRCDPISEHNRLYWYRQTLGQGPEFLTYFQNEAQLEKSRLLSDRFSAERPKGSFSTLEIQRTEQGDSAMYLCASSPRFRESYGYTFGSGTRLTVV.

This clonotype was detected a few times. This chain's CDR3 is CASSLDTYSNQPQHF. CDR3 DNA: TGTGCCAGCAGCTTGGACACATATAGCAATCAGCCCCAGCATTTT. V gene TRBV7-9 combines with J gene TRBJ1-5; D possibly corresponds to TRBD1 (5 bases). CDR1 is SEHNR, CDR2 FQNEAQ, per germline (reference sequence). The V and J ends lost 3 bases and 0 bases respectively, with 9 bases between them. The CDR3 is 15 residues long.

A few counts support this clonotype. CDR3 in amino acids: CASSHPGLAGGATQYF. The CDR3 DNA reads TGTGCCAGCAGCCATCCAGGACTAGCGGGAGGTGCTACGCAGTATTTT. This chain links TRBV7-6 with TRBJ2-3; 14 positions agree with TRBD2. This CDR3 comprises 16 residues. Germline CDR1 is SGHVS and CDR2 is FNYEAQ. V lost 5 bases, J lost 8 bases, and 9 bases stayed unmatched.

Of note for this clonotype: Sequence at one end of the junction differs from germline and may be a read error. The rearrangement links TRBV7-7 to TRBJ2-1; 8 bases line up with TRBD2. The CDR3 covers 15 residues. Germline V gene sequence: CDR1 SSHAT, CDR2 FNYEAQ (reference sequence). CDR3 region: CASSPGTSPLNEQFF. CDR3 sequence (DNA): TGTGCTAGCAGCCCCGGGACTAGTCCCCTCAATGAGCAGTTCTTC.

V gene TRBV6-2 or TRBV6-3 combines with J gene TRBJ1-1; a possible D gene is TRBD1 (5 bases). V lost 5 bases and J 0 bases, leaving 13 bases between the germline ends. The V gene's germline CDR1 is MNHEY and CDR2 SVGEGT. This CDR3 comprises 15 residues. The chain's CDR3 is CASSETVELNTEAFF. CDR3 in DNA: TGTGCCAGCAGTGAGACAGTGGAACTGAACACTGAAGCTTTCTTT.

The sample holds many counts of this clonotype. The chain joins TRBV7-2 to TRBJ2-2; no clear D gene. CDR1 and CDR2 from the germline V gene are SGHTA and FQGNSA. The CDR3 contains 12 residues. Trimming left V 5 bases short and J 6 bases short, with 7 bases between. Written as DNA, the CDR3 is TGTGCCAGCAGCCCCCGGCCCGGGGAGCTGTTTTTT. Protein: CASSPRPGELFF.

Only a few counts were recorded for this clonotype. This chain connects TRBV6-2 or TRBV6-3 to TRBJ1-5; no clear D gene. Deletions cut 5 bases from V and 4 bases from J, with 15 bases between. This CDR3 is built from 15 residues. Germline CDR1 and CDR2: MNHEY and SVGEGT. This CDR3 is CASSNGVRENQPQHF. The CDR3 nucleotides read TGTGCCAGCAGTAACGGAGTGAGGGAAAATCAGCCCCAGCATTTT.

This clonotype was counted a few times. The rearrangement links TRBV12-3 or TRBV12-4 to TRBJ1-1, with no clear D. V was pared by 3 bases and J by 7 bases, with 9 bases between. The length of the CDR3 is 12 residues. The CDR3 reads CASSLEVDEAFF. DNA of the CDR3: TGTGCCAGCAGTTTGGAGGTAGATGAAGCTTTCTTT.

This clonotype appeared many times. J is TRBJ2-2 and V is TRBV7-2; no firm D call. CDR3 length equals 15 residues. Germline CDR1 is SGHTA and CDR2 is FQGNSA. V was pared by 2 bases and J by 1 base, with 8 bases between. The DNA of the CDR3 is TGTGCCAGCAGCTTAAGGGCCTTGAACACCGGGGAGCTGTTTTTT. This codes for CASSLRALNTGELFF.

The chain joins TRBV7-2 to TRBJ2-5, with D possibly being TRBD2 (5 bases). The CDR3 consists of 14 residues. V was shortened by 7 bases and J by 4 bases, with 16 bases between the two germline ends. From germline, CDR1 is SGHTA and CDR2 FQGNSA. This chain's CDR3 is CASKTEAMVETQYF. CDR3 DNA sequence: TGTGCCAGCAAGACGGAGGCAATGGTAGAGACCCAGTACTTC.

J is TRBJ2-1 and V is TRBV12-3 or TRBV12-4; D gene ambiguous. The CDR3 consists of 13 residues. V dropped 7 bases and J dropped 2 bases, with 9 bases sitting between them. The CDR3 nucleotides are TGTGCCAGCATGGACGGAACCTACAATGAGCAGTTCTTC. Translation gives CASMDGTYNEQFF.

CDR3 sequence (DNA): TGCAGTGCTAGTACTAGCGGGGGCCACACAGATACGCAGTATTTT. This translates into CSASTSGGHTDTQYF. The chain combines TRBV20-1 with TRBJ2-3, with 11 positions matching TRBD2. The CDR3 totals 15 residues. The J segment lost 2 bases and the V segment lost 3 bases, leaving 4 bases of the junction unmatched. CDR1 DFQATT and CDR2 SNEGSKA come from the germline V gene (reference sequence).